These 21 T cell receptor beta chains came from one sample sequenced in a study of CD8+ T cells in alopecia areata. Extracted from the samples, RNA was reverse transcribed into cDNA to serve as the sequencing template. Clones were sequenced by immunoSEQ multiplex PCR, and TCRdb holds only the in-frame ones, with some missing. Among over 150,000 clones listed, about 60% were seen once. As for treatment: oral pan-JAK inhibitor, 5-10 mg twice daily. Source: CD4+ T cells sorted from blood, taken at week 24, from a patient treated with tofacitinib. Every receptor here comes from a human donor with alopecia areata.

V gene TRBV30 combines with J gene TRBJ2-1, with D unresolved. V shed 0 bases and J shed 6 bases, with 12 bases lying between them. CDR1 and CDR2 from the germline V gene are GTSNPN and SVGIG (reference sequence). The CDR3 covers 14 residues. The CDR3 DNA sequence: TGTGCCTGGAGTGTGGGTGGGCTAGTCAATGAGCAGTTCTTC. Translating gives CAWSVGGLVNEQFF.

A single count supports this clone. This chain connects TRBV29-1 to TRBJ2-5; either TRBD1 or TRBD2 may fit D (5 bases each). V lost 4 bases, J lost 1 base, and 7 bases lay in between. CDR1 is SQVTM and CDR2 is ANQGSEA in the germline V gene. This CDR3 has 12 residues. The CDR3 DNA follows: TGCAGCGTTGGAGGGGCCCAAGAGACCCAGTACTTC. Its protein product is CSVGGAQETQYF.

J is TRBJ2-7 and V is TRBV4-2; D may correspond to TRBD1 or TRBD2 (5 bases each). With 1 base removed from V and 2 bases from J, the gap between germline ends came to 15 bases. This CDR3 has 16 residues. CDR1 is LGHNA, CDR2 YNFKEQ, per germline. The CDR3 region has the DNA TGTGCCAGCAGCCAAGTCGCGCGCAGGGAGCCCTACGAGCAGTACTTC. Amino acids: CASSQVARREPYEQYF.

The V call is TRBV7-2, the J call TRBJ1-1; D is undetermined. The germline CDR1 and CDR2 sequences are SGHTA and FQGNSA. CDR3 length: 15 amino acids. Between the trimmed V and J ends, which lost 0 bases and 4 bases, there was a span of 12 bases. CDR3 loop: CASSLAPHPSTEAFF. The CDR3 DNA reads as TGTGCCAGCAGCTTAGCCCCGCACCCCAGCACTGAAGCTTTCTTT.

This clone was detected once. Other DNA sequences of this sample code for an identical CDR3. The chain recombines TRBV29-1 with TRBJ2-5; tentative D call: TRBD2 (7 bases). The germline gives CDR1 SQVTM, CDR2 ANQGSEA. This CDR3 contains 12 residues. The V gene lost 4 bases and the J gene lost 3 bases, with 9 bases spanning the gap. CDR3 bases: TGCAGCGTTGGGGGGGGCAAAGAGACCCAGTACTTC. This gives the protein CSVGGGKETQYF.

The V gene is TRBV9, the J gene TRBJ1-5; D is unclear. Germline assignment: CDR1 SGDLS and CDR2 YYNGEE. CDR3 length: 14 residues. Trimming took 2 bases from V and 6 from J, leaving 12 bases between them. The CDR3 loop reads CASSVGMYGQPQHF. The DNA of the CDR3 is TGTGCCAGCAGCGTCGGCATGTACGGTCAGCCCCAGCATTTT. The full variable domain, with the rest looked up from reference TRBV9 and TRBJ1-5, is DSGVTQTPKHLITATGQRVTLRCSPRSGDLSVYWYQQSLDQGLQFLIQYYNGEERAKGNILERFSAQQFPDLHSELNLSSLELGDSALYFCASSVGMYGQPQHFGDGTRLSIL.

To note about this clone: The sample contains more than one DNA sequence encoding this CDR3. The genes are TRBV10-3 and TRBJ1-5; D is possibly TRBD1 (5 bases). Trimming pared 7 bases from V and 1 base from J, leaving 8 bases between. The CDR3 is 13 amino acids. From germline, CDR1 is ENHRY and CDR2 SYGVKD. CDR3 in DNA: TGTGCCATCACGGGGGGGAGCAATCAGCCCCAGCATTTT. It is translated as CAITGGSNQPQHF.

This rearrangement joins TRBV5-1 to TRBJ2-7, with 9 bases lining up with TRBD1. This CDR3 is built from 14 residues. Germline V gene lookup returns CDR1 SGHRS and CDR2 YFSETQ. V trimming: 3 bases; J trimming: 4 bases; junction bases outside the gene matches: 5. CDR3 coding DNA: TGCGCCAGCAGCTACGACAGGGGGAATTACGAGCAGTACTTC. This gives the protein CASSYDRGNYEQYF.

This clone has only a few counts. The chain's CDR3 is CASSVNRGEQYF. The CDR3 nucleotides read TGTGCCAGCAGCGTAAACAGGGGCGAGCAGTACTTC. The chain uses TRBV9 and TRBJ2-7; 7 bases are a match to TRBD1. This CDR3 comprises 12 residues. The V and J ends lost 1 base and 6 bases, in that order; junction bases with no gene match: 1. Germline CDR1 SGDLS, CDR2 YYNGEE.

This chain joins TRBV29-1 and TRBJ2-1, with 7 bases identical to TRBD2. The CDR3 runs to 16 residues. Germline V gene data show CDR1 as SQVTM and CDR2 as ANQGSEA. Unmatched junction bases numbered 20, after V lost 7 bases and J lost 8 bases. The CDR3 region has the DNA TGCAGCGCTGAGGGGAGGGGTGGACGAGTCACCGATGAGCAGTTCTTC. This codes for CSAEGRGGRVTDEQFF.

This sequence joins TRBV6-5 and TRBJ2-4; a possible D gene is TRBD2 (5 bases). The CDR3 runs 14 residues. Trimming left V 7 bases short and J 5 bases short, with 15 bases between. In germline, CDR1 is MNHEY, CDR2 SVGAGI. In DNA form, the CDR3 reads TGTGCCAGCACCCCTCCGGGGATCCAAAACATTCAGTACTTC. It codes for CASTPPGIQNIQYF.

The chain is built from TRBV14 and TRBJ2-3; 9 positions match TRBD1. V lost 1 base to trimming and J lost 6 bases; unmatched junction nucleotides: 8. Germline V CDR1 and CDR2: SGHDN, FVKESK. The CDR3 extends over 16 amino acids. CDR3 residues: CASSQATGQGWDTQYF. CDR3 in DNA: TGTGCCAGCAGCCAAGCAACGGGACAGGGATGGGATACGCAGTATTTT.

This clone came up a few times. CDR3 loop: CASSLGWAGYGANVLTF. The CDR3 region has the DNA TGTGCCAGCAGCTTAGGTTGGGCAGGGTACGGGGCCAACGTCCTGACTTTC. V gene TRBV11-2 combines with J gene TRBJ2-6; possible D gene TRBD1, 5 bases. The CDR3 is 17 residues long. The ends were cut back, 1 base at V and 4 bases at J, with 14 bases in the middle. Germline V lookup: CDR1 SGHAT, CDR2 FQNNGV.

J is TRBJ2-3 and V is TRBV29-1, with 8 bases matching TRBD2. Looked up from germline, CDR1 is SQVTM and CDR2 is ANQGSEA. This CDR3 is 16 amino acids long. The V and J ends lost 5 bases and 1 base, in that order; junction bases with no gene match: 11. The CDR3 spells CSVSGPQRGRTDTQYF. DNA of the CDR3: TGCAGCGTTTCCGGTCCTCAGCGGGGGCGCACAGATACGCAGTATTTT.

For this clone: The junction differs from germline at one of its ends, possibly a read error. The chain has TRBV5-6 and TRBJ2-7, with D hard to call. Germline V gene lookup returns CDR1 SGHDT and CDR2 YYEEEE. CDR3 length: 13 amino acids. The CDR3 loop reads CASSSQPPYERYF. The CDR3 DNA sequence: TGTGCCAGCAGCTCCCAGCCTCCCTACGAGCGGTACTTC.

CDR3 sequence: CASSYFGRNYEQYF. The CDR3 DNA is TGTGCCAGCAGTTACTTTGGCAGAAACTACGAGCAGTACTTC. V gene TRBV6-5 combines with J gene TRBJ2-7; no clear D gene. Germline CDR1 is MNHEY and CDR2 is SVGAGI. The length of the CDR3 is 14 residues. Trimming pared 1 base from V and 3 bases from J, leaving 10 bases between.

The chain carries TRBV25-1 and TRBJ2-1, with D tentatively TRBD1 (6 bases). This CDR3 spans 14 amino acids. Germline lookup yields CDR1 MGHDK and CDR2 SYGVNS. The V gene lost 2 bases and the J gene lost 2 bases, with 7 bases spanning the gap. CDR3 sequence reads: CASSEEGAYNEQFF. As DNA, the CDR3 is TGTGCCAGCAGTGAAGAGGGGGCCTACAATGAGCAGTTCTTC.

The V and J genes are TRBV27 and TRBJ2-3; possible D gene TRBD1, 6 bases. The CDR3 has 17 amino acids. Germline lookup yields CDR1 MNHEY and CDR2 SMNVEV (reference sequence). The V end lost 6 bases, the J end lost 2 bases, and 21 bases lay between the germline ends. CDR3 nucleotide sequence: TGTGCCAGCAGCCACTACCCAGGGGCTAAGTTCACAGATACGCAGTATTTT. Its protein is CASSHYPGAKFTDTQYF.

V gene TRBV13 combines with J gene TRBJ2-7; the D call may be TRBD1 or TRBD2 (5 bases each). Per the germline V gene, CDR1 is PRHDT and CDR2 is FYEKMQ (reference sequence). V was clipped by 1 base and J by 0 bases, with 13 bases between them. The CDR3 is 16 residues long. The CDR3 DNA follows: TGTGCCAGCAGCTTAGTGGGTCGGGGCCGCTCCTACGAGCAGTACTTC. It is translated as CASSLVGRGRSYEQYF. The entire variable domain, with the rest obtained from reference TRBV13 and TRBJ2-7, is as follows: AAGVIQSPRHLIKEKRETATLKCYPIPRHDTVYWYQQGPGQDPQFLISFYEKMQSDKGSIPDRFSAQQFSDYHSELNMSSLELGDSALYFCASSLVGRGRSYEQYFGPGTRLTVT.

The chain is built from TRBV5-1 and TRBJ2-5; D is ambiguous. V was clipped by 0 bases and J by 0 bases, with 0 bases between them. The germline V gene encodes CDR1 SGHRS and CDR2 YFSETQ. The length of the CDR3 is 12 residues. CDR3 nucleotide sequence: TGCGCCAGCAGCTTGGACCAAGAGACCCAGTACTTC. Translation gives CASSLDQETQYF. Combining the CDR3 with reference TRBV5-1 and TRBJ2-5 gives the whole variable domain KAGVTQTPRYLIKTRGQQVTLSCSPISGHRSVSWYQQTPGQGLQFLFEYFSETQRNKGNFPGRFSGRQFSNSRSEMNVSTLELGDSALYLCASSLDQETQYFGPGTRLLVL.

On this clone itself: The sample holds other DNA sequences that translate to the same CDR3. The chain is built from TRBV30 and TRBJ1-2; no clear D gene. The CDR3 is made up of 13 amino acids. V was cut by 0 bases and J by 4 bases, with 9 bases left in between. Per the germline V gene, CDR1 is GTSNPN and CDR2 is SVGIG (reference sequence). The CDR3 nucleotides read TGTGCCTGGAGTGTGAGAGGATCCTATGGCTACACCTTC. As protein: CAWSVRGSYGYTF.